Below are 17 T cell receptor beta chains sequenced from a single sample in a study of pediatric ulcerative colitis. One to two pinch biopsies were taken from the rectum during colonoscopy. The method was immunoSEQ multiplex PCR; TCRdb's version includes in-frame clones alone and lacks a portion of them. There are fewer than 30,000 clones in the sample; roughly 70% occur only once, and 7.5% to 9% lies in the top ten. The sequenced material came from gut tissue. These receptors were obtained from a boy aged 5 to 17 with severe ulcerative colitis.

This clone was seen a few times. CDR3 residues: CASSPGTSPSWNEQFF. CDR3 bases: TGTGCCAGCTCACCCGGGACTAGCCCATCTTGGAATGAGCAGTTCTTC. This chain links TRBV18 with TRBJ2-1; 9 bases match TRBD2. The CDR3 is 16 amino acids. V lost 3 bases to trimming and J lost 7 bases; unmatched junction nucleotides: 10. CDR1 and CDR2 from the germline V gene are KGHSH and LQKENI.

The V call is TRBV7-8, the J call TRBJ2-7, with 8 bases that match TRBD2. The germline CDR1 and CDR2 sequences are SGHVS and FQNEAQ. J lost 0 bases, V lost 2 bases, and 3 bases had no gene match. The CDR3 has 15 amino acids. The CDR3 here is CASSLTSGSSYEQYF. The CDR3 DNA reads as TGTGCCAGCAGCTTAACCAGCGGGAGCTCCTACGAGCAGTACTTC.

The rearrangement uses TRBV5-4 and TRBJ2-7, with D tentatively TRBD2 (5 bases). The germline V and J ends were trimmed by 0 bases and 2 bases, with 15 bases remaining between them. Looked up from germline, CDR1 is SGHNT and CDR2 is YYREEE (reference sequence). The CDR3 spans 16 residues. CDR3 coding DNA: TGTGCCAGCAGCTTGGATGGCGCTAGCAGACCCTACGAGCAGTACTTC. Protein: CASSLDGASRPYEQYF.

The rearrangement joins TRBV7-9 to TRBJ2-3; TRBD2 aligns across 10 bases. This CDR3 region has 19 residues. CDR1 is SEHNR and CDR2 is FQNEAQ in the germline V gene (reference sequence). The trim removed 0 bases at V and 3 bases at J, leaving 12 bases unmatched. CDR3 in DNA: TGTGCCAGCAGCTTAGCGTTGCTAGCGGGAGTGTACTGGACAGATACGCAGTATTTT. Protein: CASSLALLAGVYWTDTQYF.

The chain uses TRBV7-9 and TRBJ2-7, with D perhaps matching TRBD1 (6 bases). The V gene lost 4 bases and the J gene lost 0 bases, with 16 bases spanning the gap. The CDR3 runs 16 residues. Looked up from germline, CDR1 is SEHNR and CDR2 is FQNEAQ (reference sequence). The CDR3 DNA sequence: TGTGCCAGCAGCTGGGCCGGGGACACTAGCTCCTACGAGCAGTACTTC. Its protein is CASSWAGDTSSYEQYF.

The chain uses TRBV6-5 and TRBJ1-2, with D unresolved. CDR1 is MNHEY, CDR2 SVGAGI, per germline. The CDR3 is made up of 13 amino acids. V was cut by 2 bases and J by 7 bases, with 11 bases left in between. CDR3: CASSYVGSRGYTF. In DNA, the CDR3 is TGTGCCAGCAGTTACGTGGGGAGTCGTGGCTACACCTTC.

The CDR3 spells CATGTSDTGELFF. The CDR3 coding sequence is TGTGCCACCGGGACTAGCGACACCGGGGAGCTGTTTTTT. V gene TRBV6-1 combines with J gene TRBJ2-2, with TRBD2 matching over 10 bases. The V and J ends lost 10 bases and 3 bases, in that order; junction bases with no gene match: 2. This CDR3 is built from 13 residues. Germline loops: CDR1 MNHNS, CDR2 SASEGT.

The chain couples TRBV11-2 to TRBJ2-7; 7 nucleotides match TRBD1. Germline V lookup: CDR1 SGHAT, CDR2 FQNNGV. V lost 5 bases to trimming and J lost 2 bases; unmatched junction nucleotides: 9. The CDR3 is 15 amino acids. DNA for the CDR3: TGTGCCAGCAGCCTGAATGAGGACAGGACCTACGAGCAGTACTTC. Translation: CASSLNEDRTYEQYF.

The rearrangement uses TRBV27 and TRBJ2-1; TRBD2 might be the D (5 bases). Trimming stripped 4 bases from V and 6 bases from J, with 13 bases between. CDR3 length: 14 residues. Germline CDR1 is MNHEY and CDR2 is SMNVEV (reference sequence). In DNA, the CDR3 is TGTGCCAGCAGTTACGTGGGAGATCCCAATGAGCAGTTCTTC. Translating it yields CASSYVGDPNEQFF.

The chain couples TRBV19 to TRBJ2-2; D is perhaps TRBD2 (7 bases). The CDR3 is made up of 16 amino acids. Germline V gene lookup returns CDR1 LNHDA and CDR2 SQIVND (reference sequence). Deletions cut 7 bases from V and 3 bases from J, with 18 bases between. The DNA for the CDR3 is TGTGCCAGTACGCGGGGGCCAGGCCGGGACACCGGGGAGCTGTTTTTT. The encoded protein is CASTRGPGRDTGELFF.

The chain recombines TRBV27 with TRBJ1-5; D is possibly TRBD1 (5 bases). In germline, CDR1 is MNHEY, CDR2 SMNVEV (reference sequence). The CDR3 consists of 13 residues. V lost 3 bases and J 8 bases, leaving 11 bases between the germline ends. The CDR3 DNA sequence: TGTGCCAGCAGTTTCCAGGGTATAGAGCCCCAGCATTTT. It specifies CASSFQGIEPQHF.

V and J are TRBV27 and TRBJ1-1; D call uncertain. The germline CDR1 and CDR2 sequences are MNHEY and SMNVEV (reference sequence). CDR3 size: 13 residues. Trimming left V 3 bases short and J 1 base short, with 6 bases between. In DNA form, the CDR3 reads TGTGCCAGCAGTTTTGGCACGAACACTGAAGCTTTCTTT. Its translation: CASSFGTNTEAFF.

The chain joins TRBV5-8 to TRBJ2-1, with TRBD2 matching 9 bases. This CDR3 has 15 amino acids. V gave up 4 bases and J gave up 4 bases; unmatched junction bases: 6. Germline-derived CDR1 and CDR2 are SGHTS and YDEGEE. CDR3 nucleotide sequence: TGTGCCAGCAGCCAGGGACTAGCCGAGTACAATGAGCAGTTCTTC. Translation gives CASSQGLAEYNEQFF.

The V gene is TRBV27, the J gene TRBJ1-1; D gene uncertain. CDR3 length: 15 amino acids. Trimming took 2 bases from V and 5 from J, leaving 15 bases between them. The V gene's germline CDR1 is MNHEY and CDR2 SMNVEV (reference sequence). Here the CDR3 reads CASSLQASVETEAFF. The CDR3 DNA sequence: TGTGCCAGCAGTTTACAGGCCTCGGTTGAGACTGAAGCTTTCTTT.

The table lists this clone with a count of one. V usage is TRBV7-2 and J usage is TRBJ2-3; D might be TRBD2 (5 bases). V dropped 1 base and J dropped 8 bases, with 16 bases sitting between them. Germline V CDR1 and CDR2: SGHTA, FQGNSA. This CDR3 has 15 residues. CDR3 in DNA: TGTGCCAGCAGCTTAGAGTCCGGCGGACTCGCTACGCAGTATTTT. It encodes CASSLESGGLATQYF.

V and J are TRBV29-1 and TRBJ1-5; D is unresolved. The CDR3 sequence is 13 residues long. V lost 3 bases, J lost 3 bases, and 9 bases lay in between. Germline CDR1 and CDR2: SQVTM and ANQGSEA. CDR3 sequence reads: CSVERQVNQPQHF. In nucleotides, the CDR3 is TGCAGCGTTGAGAGGCAGGTCAATCAGCCCCAGCATTTT.

This chain joins TRBV28 and TRBJ2-6; unclear D gene. CDR1 MDHEN and CDR2 SYDVKM come from the germline V gene. V lost 5 bases and J 1 base, leaving 3 bases between the germline ends. The CDR3 sequence is 13 residues long. CDR3 coding DNA: TGTGCCAGCAGTCTATCTGGGGCCAACGTCCTGACTTTC. As protein: CASSLSGANVLTF.